What follows are 5 T cell receptor beta chains derived from one specimen sequenced in a study of lymphopenia after photon versus proton radiotherapy (dated by TCRdb to the late 2010s). Receptor amplification or capture employed the immunoSEQ multiplex PCR assay. The table was pulled from immuneACCESS by TCRdb, which kept in-frame rearrangements only. Such tables lose some clones; where checked, under half of the loss comes from unresolved V genes, and the rest has no known cause. This sample lists 50,000 to 65,000 clones; about nine tenths were detected once. Clones ranked in the top ten supply around 13% of the sample. The sequencing here drew on peripheral blood, taken from a patient treated with proton-based radiotherapy. The receptors stem from an elderly man with esophageal cancer.

The genes are TRBV18 and TRBJ2-7; perhaps TRBD1 as D (6 bases). Trimming shortened V by 2 bases and J by 4 bases, and 12 bases separated the two germline ends. Germline V CDR1 and CDR2: KGHSH, LQKENI. CDR3 length equals 14 residues. The CDR3: CASSPTGQLYEQYF. The CDR3 DNA reads as TGTGCCAGCTCACCAACGGGACAACTTTACGAGCAGTACTTC.

The chain combines TRBV16 with TRBJ2-5, with D unresolved. V was shortened by 2 bases and J by 0 bases, with 4 bases between the two germline ends. The germline CDR1 and CDR2 sequences are KGHSY and FQNENV. CDR3 size: 13 residues. The CDR3 DNA follows: TGTGCCAGCAGCCAAGGGTACCAAGAGACCCAGTACTTC. It yields the protein CASSQGYQETQYF.

The chain has TRBV5-4 and TRBJ2-3, with D possibly TRBD1 on 6 matching bases. Deletions cut 1 base from V and 0 bases from J, with 9 bases between. CDR3 size: 15 residues. The V gene's germline CDR1 is SGHNT and CDR2 YYREEE (reference sequence). For the CDR3, the DNA is TGTGCCAGCAGCTTGCCAGGGACAAGCACAGATACGCAGTATTTT. It codes for CASSLPGTSTDTQYF.

The J gene is TRBJ2-7, the V gene TRBV4-1; D remains ambiguous. Germline V gene data show CDR1 as MGHRA and CDR2 as YSYEKL. The V end lost 2 bases, the J end lost 0 bases, and 14 bases lay between the germline ends. CDR3 size: 16 residues. The CDR3 DNA reads TGCGCCAGCAGCCAACAACCCGCAAGGAGCTCCTACGAGCAGTACTTC. As protein: CASSQQPARSSYEQYF.

V is TRBV5-1 and J is TRBJ1-6, with D unresolved. CDR3 length equals 15 residues. Trimming cost V 2 bases and J 8 bases, with 14 bases left between them. Per germline, CDR1 SGHRS and CDR2 YFSETQ. CDR3 sequence (DNA): TGCGCCAGCAGCTTAGGACGGTCATACGATTCACCCCTCCACTTT. This gives the protein CASSLGRSYDSPLHF.